These 32 T cell receptor beta chains were all obtained from the same sample, sequenced in a study of response to subunit inactivated influenza vaccine. TCRdb analysed the RT-PCR reads with MiXCR anew, one entry per CDR3 protein. The sample carries about 540,000 distinct CDR3 sequences, around 25% recorded once. The same specimen was also included in a second study, on T cells expressing NK-cell markers. According to that study: Researchers built TCR beta cDNA using 5'RACE template switching with UMIs.

Source: CD4+ T cells sorted from PBMCs, taken 12 days after vaccination. These receptors came from a man aged 45-60 years who received an inactivated influenza vaccine.

The chain is built from TRBV12-3 or TRBV12-4 and TRBJ1-1; D is perhaps TRBD1 (5 bases). The CDR3 covers 13 residues. V gave up 6 bases and J gave up 5 bases, with 13 bases separating them. This CDR3 is CASSQGLSTEAFF. CDR3 coding DNA: TGTGCCAGCAGCCAGGGCCTGAGTACTGAAGCTTTCTTT.

The chain joins TRBV5-6 to TRBJ2-1; 8 bases match TRBD2. Germline-derived CDR1 and CDR2 are SGHDT and YYEEEE. The length of the CDR3 is 16 residues. V shed 2 bases, J shed 3 bases, and the junction held 7 bases outside the gene matches. CDR3 bases: TGTGCCAGCAGCTTCCTAGCGGGCGAGTTCTACAATGAGCAGTTCTTC. It specifies CASSFLAGEFYNEQFF.

This rearrangement joins TRBV18 to TRBJ2-7; possible D gene TRBD2, 8 bases. Trimming took off 4 bases at V and 1 base at J, with 17 bases between the two ends. CDR1 and CDR2 (germline): KGHSH, LQKENI. The CDR3 has 16 amino acids. The CDR3 here is CASSRQQGTSSYEQYF. The CDR3 DNA follows: TGTGCCAGCTCACGACAACAGGGGACTAGTTCCTACGAGCAGTACTTC.

V is TRBV11-2 and J is TRBJ2-3; D uncertain. V shed 5 bases and J shed 8 bases, with 26 bases lying between them. CDR1 is SGHAT and CDR2 is FQNNGV in the germline V gene. This CDR3 is built from 17 residues. CDR3 residues: CASSPSPGAPQESTQYF. The CDR3 nucleotides read TGTGCCAGCAGCCCATCCCCCGGAGCGCCGCAGGAGTCTACGCAGTATTTT.

The CDR3 DNA reads as TGTGCCAGCACGCTAGGGGGAGTAGGATCACCCCTCCACTTT. Amino acids: CASTLGGVGSPLHF. The rearrangement uses TRBV12-3 or TRBV12-4 and TRBJ1-6; possibly TRBD1 for D (6 bases). Trimming shortened V by 7 bases and J by 10 bases, and 17 bases separated the two germline ends. CDR3 length: 14 amino acids.

This clonotype was seen a handful of times. The rearrangement uses TRBV3-1 and TRBJ2-5, with 11 bases matching TRBD2. J gave up 2 bases and V 1 base, and 3 bases lay outside the gene matches. Germline V gives CDR1 LGHDT, CDR2 YNNKEL (reference sequence). The CDR3 totals 16 residues. The CDR3 DNA reads TGTGCCAGCAGCCAAGCTAGCGGGGGGTCACAAGAGACCCAGTACTTC. Residues: CASSQASGGSQETQYF.

The J gene is TRBJ2-5, the V gene TRBV3-1, with D uncertain. The germline V gene has CDR1 LGHDT and CDR2 YNNKEL (reference sequence). Trimming pared 4 bases from V and 2 bases from J, leaving 11 bases between. CDR3 length equals 14 residues. The CDR3 loop reads CASSRMLAQETQYF. The CDR3 nucleotides are TGTGCCAGCAGCCGCATGTTAGCTCAAGAGACCCAGTACTTC.

The genes are TRBV20-1 and TRBJ1-5, with D unclear. This CDR3 contains 12 residues. Germline values: CDR1 DFQATT, CDR2 SNEGSKA (reference sequence). Trimming took off 3 bases at V and 7 bases at J, with 10 bases between the two ends. CDR3 protein: CSASRARQPQHF. The CDR3 DNA reads TGCAGTGCTAGCCGAGCTAGACAGCCCCAGCATTTT.

Note on this clonotype: Its ends do not fully match the called genes, so a read error is possible. The genes are TRBV3-1 and TRBJ2-1; 8 nucleotides align to TRBD2. In germline, CDR1 is LGHDT, CDR2 YNNKEL (reference sequence). CDR3 length equals 15 residues. The CDR3 nucleotides read TGTGCCAGCGGCCACCGCCTCCTAGGAGGACTAGCATCTTTCTTC. Translating it yields CASGHRLLGGLASFF.

This rearrangement joins TRBV20-1 to TRBJ2-3, with 13 positions matching TRBD2. Germline CDR1 is DFQATT and CDR2 is SNEGSKA (reference sequence). Trimming at V came to 3 bases and at J to 3 bases, leaving 0 bases not matched to a gene. There are 14 residues in the CDR3. The CDR3 DNA reads as TGCAGTGCTAGGGGACTAGCGGGGACAGATACGCAGTATTTT. Translating it yields CSARGLAGTDTQYF.

This clonotype was seen a handful of times. The rearrangement joins TRBV6-1 to TRBJ1-5; maybe TRBD1 (5 bases). Germline values: CDR1 MNHNS, CDR2 SASEGT. The CDR3 runs to 15 residues. V lost 6 bases, J lost 0 bases, and 12 bases lay in between. CDR3 protein: CASRDGQYSNQPQHF. The CDR3 DNA follows: TGTGCCAGCAGGGACGGACAATATAGCAATCAGCCCCAGCATTTT.

The sample holds one count of this clonotype. CDR3: CASSLSGFGANVLTF. The DNA of the CDR3 is TGTGCCAGCAGCTTATCGGGCTTTGGGGCCAACGTCCTGACTTTC. The genes are TRBV7-6 and TRBJ2-6; D call uncertain. Germline V gene data show CDR1 as SGHVS and CDR2 as FNYEAQ. This CDR3 comprises 15 residues. V was cut by 2 bases and J by 3 bases, with 8 bases left in between.

V and J are TRBV28 and TRBJ1-2, with TRBD1 identical over 8 bases. Germline values: CDR1 MDHEN, CDR2 SYDVKM. The CDR3 has 16 amino acids. J lost 0 bases, V lost 6 bases, and 9 bases had no gene match. CDR3 residues: CASRPRTQGANYGYTF. CDR3 sequence (DNA): TGTGCCAGCAGGCCAAGAACACAGGGGGCTAACTATGGCTACACCTTC.

The rearrangement links TRBV2 to TRBJ2-2; TRBD1 might be the D (5 bases). The ends were cut back, 8 bases at V and 0 bases at J, with 13 bases in the middle. CDR1 is SNHLY and CDR2 is FYNNEI in the germline V gene. This CDR3 region has 15 residues. The CDR3 here is CASGDSSSNTGELFF. CDR3 sequence (DNA): TGTGCCAGCGGAGACAGCTCGTCGAACACCGGGGAGCTGTTTTTT.

This clonotype was detected only a few times. The genes are TRBV7-2 and TRBJ2-2, with TRBD2 matching over 8 bases. CDR3 size: 16 residues. In germline, CDR1 is SGHTA, CDR2 FQGNSA. V lost 1 base to trimming and J lost 3 bases; unmatched junction nucleotides: 4. The CDR3 protein is CASSLVSGGDTGELFF. The CDR3 region has the DNA TGTGCCAGCAGCTTAGTTTCGGGGGGGGACACCGGGGAGCTGTTTTTT.

The V and J genes are TRBV11-2 and TRBJ2-5; 10 bases match TRBD2. This CDR3 contains 18 residues. V dropped 6 bases and J dropped 3; count of bases not matched to a gene: 16. Germline CDR1 reads SGHAT; CDR2 reads FQNNGV. As DNA, the CDR3 is TGTGCCAGCAGAAAAACCGTGACTAGCGGGCGTCGGAAAGAGACCCAGTACTTC. It specifies CASRKTVTSGRRKETQYF.

Ten or more counts support this clonotype. The genes are TRBV12-3 or TRBV12-4 and TRBJ1-1; D may be TRBD1 (6 bases). The CDR3 runs 14 residues. Trimming left V 9 bases short and J 1 base short, with 15 bases between. The CDR3 protein is CASSYRVGNTEAFF. The CDR3, as DNA: TGTGCCAGTTCCTACAGGGTGGGGAACACTGAAGCTTTCTTT.

The V gene is TRBV20-1, the J gene TRBJ1-1; tentatively, D is TRBD1 (5 bases). The CDR3 extends over 14 amino acids. The V and J ends lost 4 bases and 3 bases respectively, with 15 bases between them. Germline-derived CDR1 and CDR2 are DFQATT and SNEGSKA (reference sequence). In DNA form, the CDR3 reads TGCAGTGCTATAACTAGCCAGGGTTACACTGAAGCTTTCTTT. It translates to CSAITSQGYTEAFF.

The chain combines TRBV4-1 with TRBJ2-7; D perhaps matches TRBD1 (5 bases). Trimming took off 0 bases at V and 4 bases at J, with 19 bases between the two ends. This CDR3 contains 17 residues. Germline V lookup: CDR1 MGHRA, CDR2 YSYEKL. As DNA, the CDR3 is TGCGCCAGCAGCCAAGATTCCTTGGGGCCGATTTTTTACGAGCAGTACTTC. This encodes CASSQDSLGPIFYEQYF.

This sequence joins TRBV2 and TRBJ1-1, with unresolved D. V was clipped by 5 bases and J by 4 bases, with 8 bases between them. Germline values: CDR1 SNHLY, CDR2 FYNNEI. This CDR3 comprises 12 residues. DNA for the CDR3: TGTGCCAGCAGTTCAGGTTCCACTGAAGCTTTCTTT. This translates into CASSSGSTEAFF.

The chain couples TRBV20-1 to TRBJ2-7; TRBD2 agrees at 7 bases. CDR1 and CDR2 from the germline V gene are DFQATT and SNEGSKA (reference sequence). J gave up 5 bases and V 4 bases, and 14 bases lay outside the gene matches. The CDR3 has 15 amino acids. The CDR3 nucleotides are TGCAGTGCTACAGGAGGGGCGGGAGTGATCAACGAGCAGTACTTC. This translates into CSATGGAGVINEQYF.

The chain is built from TRBV29-1 and TRBJ2-1, with 12 bases aligning to TRBD1. The CDR3 sequence is 16 residues long. Unmatched junction bases numbered 4, after V lost 4 bases and J lost 0 bases. Germline CDR1 and CDR2: SQVTM and ANQGSEA. For the CDR3, the DNA is TGCAGCGTTGGGGGGACAGGGGGCAGCTCCTACAATGAGCAGTTCTTC. It encodes CSVGGTGGSSYNEQFF.

This chain uses TRBV12-3 or TRBV12-4 with TRBJ1-2, with D possibly matching TRBD1 (6 bases). Trimming pared 6 bases from V and 0 bases from J, leaving 8 bases between. The CDR3 extends over 13 amino acids. CDR3 sequence: CASRGAANYGYTF. As DNA, the CDR3 is TGTGCCAGCAGGGGGGCTGCTAACTATGGCTACACCTTC.

This clonotype was found a few times. The chain joins TRBV3-1 to TRBJ2-3, with unresolved D. Germline V lookup: CDR1 LGHDT, CDR2 YNNKEL (reference sequence). V lost 4 bases and J 4 bases, leaving 9 bases between the germline ends. The CDR3 contains 13 residues. The CDR3 protein is CASSPHRSDTQYF. CDR3 in DNA: TGTGCCAGCAGCCCCCACAGATCAGATACGCAGTATTTT.

This clonotype turned up a few times. The chain employs TRBV7-8 and TRBJ2-1, with TRBD2 identical over 7 bases. CDR3 length: 17 amino acids. In germline, CDR1 is SGHVS, CDR2 FQNEAQ. V dropped 6 bases and J dropped 5; count of bases not matched to a gene: 16. CDR3 region: CASRSDLAGWGDNEQFF. CDR3 DNA: TGTGCCAGCAGATCCGATTTAGCGGGTTGGGGCGACAATGAGCAGTTCTTC.

In this sample, this clonotype turned up many times. The V gene is TRBV7-9, the J gene TRBJ1-3, with 7 bases that match TRBD1. This CDR3 region has 15 residues. Trimming removed 5 bases from V and 0 bases from J; junction bases left unmatched: 4. CDR1 and CDR2 (germline): SEHNR, FQNEAQ (reference sequence). The CDR3 loop is CASSPRTGSGNTIYF. CDR3 DNA: TGTGCCAGCAGCCCCAGGACAGGCTCTGGAAACACCATATATTTT.

This clonotype was detected a few times. V usage is TRBV14 and J usage is TRBJ2-2; possible D gene TRBD1, 5 bases. Trimming stripped 0 bases from V and 5 bases from J, with 10 bases between. The CDR3 extends over 15 amino acids. The germline gives CDR1 SGHDN, CDR2 FVKESK. In DNA form, the CDR3 reads TGTGCCAGCAGCCAAGATTCAGGGCGGACCGGGGAGCTGTTTTTT. Translation gives CASSQDSGRTGELFF.

The J gene is TRBJ1-5, the V gene TRBV20-1, with D unclear. The V gene's germline CDR1 is DFQATT and CDR2 SNEGSKA (reference sequence). The CDR3 spans 12 residues. Trimming cost V 7 bases and J 3 bases, with 10 bases left between them. CDR3 sequence: CSGRDNNQPQHF. The CDR3 DNA follows: TGCAGTGGCAGAGATAACAATCAGCCCCAGCATTTT.

This chain uses TRBV10-3 with TRBJ2-1; 8 bases align to TRBD2. Per the germline V gene, CDR1 is ENHRY and CDR2 is SYGVKD. This CDR3 region has 13 residues. The V gene end was trimmed by 8 bases and the J gene end by 7 bases; junction bases not matched to a gene: 7. The CDR3 DNA sequence: TGTGCCATCCACAGCGGGAGCCGGAATGAGCAGTTCTTC. It codes for CAIHSGSRNEQFF.

This sequence joins TRBV28 and TRBJ1-1, with 11 bases fitting TRBD1. V lost 5 bases and J lost 10; bases outside the gene matches: 6. Germline V lookup: CDR1 MDHEN, CDR2 SYDVKM. The CDR3 contains 13 residues. The CDR3 DNA sequence: TGTGCCAGCAGTCCCGGACAGGGGGCACGAGCTTTCTTT. Its protein product is CASSPGQGARAFF.

The V call is TRBV20-1, the J call TRBJ2-7; D tentatively fits TRBD1 or TRBD2 (6 bases each). The CDR3 runs 12 residues. Germline V CDR1 and CDR2: DFQATT, SNEGSKA (reference sequence). The V gene lost 4 bases and the J gene lost 3 bases, with 10 bases spanning the gap. The CDR3 here is CSAIGGNYEQYF. The CDR3 DNA is TGCAGTGCTATAGGGGGGAACTACGAGCAGTACTTC.

The chain links TRBV10-3 to TRBJ1-5, with D possibly matching TRBD1 (5 bases). V shed 0 bases and J shed 1 base, with 7 bases lying between them. Germline V gene lookup returns CDR1 ENHRY and CDR2 SYGVKD. This CDR3 comprises 15 residues. The CDR3 region is CAISESGVSNQPQHF. The CDR3 DNA is TGTGCCATCAGTGAGTCGGGGGTCAGCAATCAGCCCCAGCATTTT.